The T cell receptor beta chain described here comes from a study of response to subunit inactivated influenza vaccine (dated by TCRdb to the late 2010s). Describing the broader study: Deep quantitative T cell receptor repertoire profiling was used in the study to track responses to a trivalent subunit inactivated influenza vaccine. The paper's findings and limits, for the study overall: The authors suggested that each seasonal influenza vaccination may recruit only a limited number of new T cells.

The germline V gene supplies CDR1 SNHLY and CDR2 FYNNEI. The CDR3 measures 17 amino acids from cysteine to phenylalanine. CDR3 DNA is the only sequence kept; it has 51 bases, read in frame from the first base. Trimming at the junction amounts to 1 base on V and 0 bases on J, and the germline ends lie 10 bases apart. The library was prepared using RT-PCR. Sequencing relied on an Illumina HiSeq 2500. TCRdb trimmed public reads at Q25 via fastp, called clones via MiXCR and kept in-frame beta chains. Rows merge per CDR3 protein into single entries with the most common DNA and genes. This sample comprises about 700,000 distinct CDR3 sequences, 14% of them detected only once. Of the sample, 6.5% to 8.5% is held by the ten largest clones. This clonotype was observed a handful of times. Its specific antigen is unknown. Base-call qualities are not available, and no considerably larger clone is one nucleotide away.

The specimen was PBMCs from blood, collected roughly 2 weeks before vaccination. Recombination connected TRBV2 to TRBJ2-6, with a weak D call of TRBD2 (6 bases match). This sequence was found in a man aged 50-59 years who received an inactivated influenza vaccine. Donor details come from another sample of the same person, matched by shared clones. CDR3 reads: CASSEVGLPSGANVLTF. The DNA sequence is given as TGTGCCAGCAGTGAAGTGGGACTGCCCTCTGGGGCCAACGTCCTGACTTTC.